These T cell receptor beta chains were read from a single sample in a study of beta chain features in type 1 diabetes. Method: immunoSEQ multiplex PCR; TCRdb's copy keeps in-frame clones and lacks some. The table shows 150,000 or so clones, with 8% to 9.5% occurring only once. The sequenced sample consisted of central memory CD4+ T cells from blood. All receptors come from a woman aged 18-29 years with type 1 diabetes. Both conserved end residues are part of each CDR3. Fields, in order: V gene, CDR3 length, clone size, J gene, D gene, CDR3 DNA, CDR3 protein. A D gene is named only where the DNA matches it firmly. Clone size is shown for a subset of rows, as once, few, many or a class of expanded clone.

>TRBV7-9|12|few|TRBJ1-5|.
TGTGCCAGCAGCCGACAGAATCAGCCCCAGCATTTT
CASSRQNQPQHF
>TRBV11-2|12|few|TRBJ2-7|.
TGTGCCAGCAGCAGCGTAGGCTCCGAGCAGTACTTC
CASSSVGSEQYF
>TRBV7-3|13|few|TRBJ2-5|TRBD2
TGTGCCAGTGGAGCGGGAGGACAGGAGACCCAGTACTTC
CASGAGGQETQYF
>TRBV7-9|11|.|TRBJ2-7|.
TGTGCCAGCAGCAGAAGCGGAGAGCAGTACTTC
CASSRSGEQYF
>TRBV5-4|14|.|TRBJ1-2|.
TGTGCCAGCCAGTACGGGGGGGCCTCATATGGCTACACCTTC
CASQYGGASYGYTF
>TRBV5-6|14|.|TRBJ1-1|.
TGTGCCAGCAGCTTGTTAATCGGGAACACTGAAGCTTTCTTT
CASSLLIGNTEAFF
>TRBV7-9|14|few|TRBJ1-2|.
TGTGCCAGCAGCAGAAAAGGACAGACCTATGGCTACACCTTC
CASSRKGQTYGYTF
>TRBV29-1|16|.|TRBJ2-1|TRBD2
TGCAGCGTTGTCCGTGGACTAGCGGGACCGGGGGGTGAGCAGTTCTTC
CSVVRGLAGPGGEQFF
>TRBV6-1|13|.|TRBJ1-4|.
TGTGCCAGCGGGCGCTCAACTAATGAAAAACTGTTTTTT
CASGRSTNEKLFF
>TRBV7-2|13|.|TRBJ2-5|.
TGTGCCAGCAGCTTCGGGGAGCAAGAGACCCAGTACTTC
CASSFGEQETQYF